This TCR beta chain was captured by sequencing in a study of human T cells and chemical hapten exposure. Points from the study as a whole: After DPC sensitization, TCRs above 1 in 1000 frequency showed no change. It should be noted that donors had alopecia, so their immune response may differ from healthy people's.

TCRdb passed the RACE reads through MiXCR, listing each CDR3 protein once. The sample records about 58,000 distinct CDR3 sequences, 9.5% to 15% being singletons. Time point reported: patch test 3, about 24 weeks after DPC sensitization. Treatment given: therapeutic diphenylcyclopropenone sensitization with weekly scalp DPC. This clonotype appeared many times. What it recognizes is unknown. This clonotype was obtained from a young man with alopecia areata. Some clones in this sample may be carry-over from other donors' samples. The sample in question was whole blood, obtained in connection with sensitization to the hapten diphenylcyclopropenone (DPC).

The CDR3, as DNA: TGTGCCAGCAGAGCGACAGGGGGCGTCTTTCAGCCCCAGCATTTT. It is translated as CASRATGGVFQPQHF. This rearrangement joins TRBV12-3 or TRBV12-4 to TRBJ1-5; 10 bases are shared with TRBD1. CDR3 length: 15 residues. Trimming took 6 bases from V and 6 from J; bases not matched to a gene: 8.